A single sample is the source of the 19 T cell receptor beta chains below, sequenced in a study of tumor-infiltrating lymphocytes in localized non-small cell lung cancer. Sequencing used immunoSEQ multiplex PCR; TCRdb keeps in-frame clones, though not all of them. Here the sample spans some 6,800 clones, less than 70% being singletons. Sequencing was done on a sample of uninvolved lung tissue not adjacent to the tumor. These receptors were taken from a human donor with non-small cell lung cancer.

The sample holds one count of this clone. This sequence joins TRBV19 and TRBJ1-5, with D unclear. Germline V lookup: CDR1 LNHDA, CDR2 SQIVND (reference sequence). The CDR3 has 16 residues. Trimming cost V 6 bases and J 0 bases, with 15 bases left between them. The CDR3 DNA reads TGTGCCAGTAGCCCTCGAGGACTTAATAGCAATCAGCCCCAGCATTTT. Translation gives CASSPRGLNSNQPQHF.

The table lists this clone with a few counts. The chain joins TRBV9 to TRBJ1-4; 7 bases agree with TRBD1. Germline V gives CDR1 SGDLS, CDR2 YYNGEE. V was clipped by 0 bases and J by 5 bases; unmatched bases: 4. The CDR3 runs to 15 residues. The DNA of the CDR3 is TGTGCCAGCAGCGTAGCGGGACAGAAGAATGAAAAACTGTTTTTT. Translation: CASSVAGQKNEKLFF.

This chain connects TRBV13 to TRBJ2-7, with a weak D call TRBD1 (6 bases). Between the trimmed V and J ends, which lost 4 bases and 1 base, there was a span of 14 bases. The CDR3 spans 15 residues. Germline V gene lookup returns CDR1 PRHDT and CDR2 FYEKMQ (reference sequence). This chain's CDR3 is CASSSSRTGSYEQYF. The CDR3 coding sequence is TGTGCCAGCAGCTCGAGCCGAACAGGGTCCTACGAGCAGTACTTC.

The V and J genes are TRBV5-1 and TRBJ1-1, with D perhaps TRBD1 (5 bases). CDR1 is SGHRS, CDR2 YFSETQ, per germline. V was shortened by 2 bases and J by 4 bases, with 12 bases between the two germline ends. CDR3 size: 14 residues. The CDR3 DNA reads TGCGCCAGCAGCTTTCAGGGTGGAATCACTGAAGCTTTCTTT. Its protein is CASSFQGGITEAFF.

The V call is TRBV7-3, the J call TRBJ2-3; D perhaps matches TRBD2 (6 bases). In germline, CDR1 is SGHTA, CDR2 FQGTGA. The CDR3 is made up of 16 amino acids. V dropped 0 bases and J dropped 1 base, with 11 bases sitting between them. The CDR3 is CASSLTRGSGTDTQYF. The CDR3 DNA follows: TGTGCCAGCAGCTTAACGCGGGGTAGCGGCACAGATACGCAGTATTTT.

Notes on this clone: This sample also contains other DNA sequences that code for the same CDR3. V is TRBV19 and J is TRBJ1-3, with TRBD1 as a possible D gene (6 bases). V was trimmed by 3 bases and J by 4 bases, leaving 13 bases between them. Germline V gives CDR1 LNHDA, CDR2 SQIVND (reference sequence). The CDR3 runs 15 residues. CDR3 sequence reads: CASSMERGTGNTIYF. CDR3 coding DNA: TGTGCCAGTAGTATGGAGAGGGGGACAGGAAACACCATATATTTT.

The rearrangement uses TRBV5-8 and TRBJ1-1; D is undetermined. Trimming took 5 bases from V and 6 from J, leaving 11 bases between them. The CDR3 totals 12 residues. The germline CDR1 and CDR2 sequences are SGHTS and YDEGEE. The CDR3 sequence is CASSGPRAEAFF. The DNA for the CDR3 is TGTGCCAGCAGTGGCCCGAGGGCTGAAGCTTTCTTT.

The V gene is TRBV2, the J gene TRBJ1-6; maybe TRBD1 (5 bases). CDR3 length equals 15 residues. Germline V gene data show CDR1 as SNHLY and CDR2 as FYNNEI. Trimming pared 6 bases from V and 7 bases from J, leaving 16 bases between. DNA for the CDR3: TGTGCCAGCAGGGGTGAGCAGGGCCGGAATTCACCCCTCCACTTT. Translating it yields CASRGEQGRNSPLHF.

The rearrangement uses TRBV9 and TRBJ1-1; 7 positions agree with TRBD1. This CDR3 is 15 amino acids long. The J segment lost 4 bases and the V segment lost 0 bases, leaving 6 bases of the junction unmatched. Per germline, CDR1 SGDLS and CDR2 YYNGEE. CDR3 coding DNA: TGTGCCAGCAGCGTAGTAAGGGGGCTGGCCACTGAAGCTTTCTTT. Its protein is CASSVVRGLATEAFF.

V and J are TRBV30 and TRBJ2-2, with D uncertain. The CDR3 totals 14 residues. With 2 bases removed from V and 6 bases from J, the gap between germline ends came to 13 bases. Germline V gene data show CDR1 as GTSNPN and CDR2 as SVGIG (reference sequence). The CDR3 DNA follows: TGTGCCTGGAGTAATGGGCTGGTGGCCGGGGAGCTGTTTTTT. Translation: CAWSNGLVAGELFF.

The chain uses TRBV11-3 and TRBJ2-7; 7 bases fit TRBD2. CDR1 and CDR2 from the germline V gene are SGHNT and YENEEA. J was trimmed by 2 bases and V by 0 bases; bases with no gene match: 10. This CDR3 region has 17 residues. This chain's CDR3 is CASSLDSSSGLPYEQYF. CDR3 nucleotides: TGTGCCAGCAGCTTAGATTCGAGTAGCGGGCTGCCCTACGAGCAGTACTTC. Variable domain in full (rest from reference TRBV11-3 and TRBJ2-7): EAGVVQSPRYKIIEKKQPVAFWCNPISGHNTLYWYLQNLGQGPELLIRYENEEAVDDSQLPKDRFSAERLKGVDSTLKIQPAELGDSAVYLCASSLDSSSGLPYEQYFGPGTRLTVT.

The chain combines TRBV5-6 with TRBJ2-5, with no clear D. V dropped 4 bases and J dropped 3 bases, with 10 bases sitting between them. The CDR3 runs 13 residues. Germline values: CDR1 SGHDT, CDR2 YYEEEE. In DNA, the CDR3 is TGTGCCAGCAGCGAGATTATGGAAGAGACCCAGTACTTC. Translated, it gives CASSEIMEETQYF.

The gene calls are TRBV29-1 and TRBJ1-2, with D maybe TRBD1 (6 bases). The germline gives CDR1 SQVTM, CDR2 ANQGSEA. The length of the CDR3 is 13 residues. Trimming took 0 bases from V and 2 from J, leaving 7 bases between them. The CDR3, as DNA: TGCAGCGTTGAAGAACAGGGAAACTATGGCTACACCTTC. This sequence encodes CSVEEQGNYGYTF. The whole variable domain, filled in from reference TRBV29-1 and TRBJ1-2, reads SAVISQKPSRDICQRGTSLTIQCQVDSQVTMMFWYRQQPGQSLTLIATANQGSEATYESGFVIDKFPISRPNLTFSTLTVSNMSPEDSSIYLCSVEEQGNYGYTFGSGTRLTVV.

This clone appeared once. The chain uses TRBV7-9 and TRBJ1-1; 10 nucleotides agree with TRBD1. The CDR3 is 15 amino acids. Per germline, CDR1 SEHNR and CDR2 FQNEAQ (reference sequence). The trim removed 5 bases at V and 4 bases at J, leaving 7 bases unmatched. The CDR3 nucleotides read TGTGCCAGCAGCGCCCGGGGGACAGGGGTCACTGAAGCTTTCTTT. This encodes CASSARGTGVTEAFF. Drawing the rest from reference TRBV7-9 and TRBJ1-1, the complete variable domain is DTGVSQNPRHKITKRGQNVTFRCDPISEHNRLYWYRQTLGQGPEFLTYFQNEAQLEKSRLLSDRFSAERPKGSFSTLEIQRTEQGDSAMYLCASSARGTGVTEAFFGQGTRLTVV.

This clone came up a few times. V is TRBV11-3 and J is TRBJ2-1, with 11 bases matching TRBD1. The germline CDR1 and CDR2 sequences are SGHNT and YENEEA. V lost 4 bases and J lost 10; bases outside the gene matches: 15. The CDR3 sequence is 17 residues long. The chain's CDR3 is CASSSPTGTGGPSEQFF. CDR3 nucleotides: TGTGCCAGCAGCTCCCCCACCGGGACAGGGGGACCCTCGGAGCAGTTCTTC.

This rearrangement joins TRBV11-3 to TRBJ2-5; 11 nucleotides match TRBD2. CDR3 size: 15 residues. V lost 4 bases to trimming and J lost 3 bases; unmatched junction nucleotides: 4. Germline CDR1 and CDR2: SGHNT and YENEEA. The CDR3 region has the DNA TGTGCCAGCAGCTCACCGGGACTAGCGGAAGAGACCCAGTACTTC. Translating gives CASSSPGLAEETQYF.

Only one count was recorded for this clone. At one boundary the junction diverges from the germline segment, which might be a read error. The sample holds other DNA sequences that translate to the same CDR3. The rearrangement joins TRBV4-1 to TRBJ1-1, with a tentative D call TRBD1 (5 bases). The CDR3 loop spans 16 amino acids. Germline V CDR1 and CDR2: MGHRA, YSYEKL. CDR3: CASSQGTGRRNTEAFF. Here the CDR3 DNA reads TGCGCCAGTAGCCAAGGAACGGGACGGCGGAACACTGAAGCTTTCTTT.

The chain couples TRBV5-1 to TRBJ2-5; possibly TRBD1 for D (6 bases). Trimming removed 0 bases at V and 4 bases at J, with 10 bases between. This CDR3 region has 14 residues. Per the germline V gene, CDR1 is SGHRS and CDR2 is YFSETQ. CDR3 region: CASSLVVGGETQYF. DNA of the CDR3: TGCGCCAGCAGCTTGGTCGTAGGGGGAGAGACCCAGTACTTC.

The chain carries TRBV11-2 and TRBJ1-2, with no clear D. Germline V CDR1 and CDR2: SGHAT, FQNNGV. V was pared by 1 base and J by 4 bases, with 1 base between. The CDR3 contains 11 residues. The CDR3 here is CASSLGYGYTF. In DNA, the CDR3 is TGTGCCAGCAGCTTAGGCTATGGCTACACCTTC.